The 30 T cell receptor beta chains presented below share a single source sample, sequenced in a study of human T cells and chemical hapten exposure. Time point specified: pre-sensitization, week 0. Sample treatment: therapeutic diphenylcyclopropenone sensitization with weekly scalp DPC. MiXCR was run by TCRdb on the RACE reads, yielding one entry per CDR3 protein. The sample has 120,000 or so distinct CDR3 sequences, roughly 13% seen once. This material consisted of whole blood, taken in connection with sensitization to the hapten diphenylcyclopropenone (DPC). Receptor source: a woman younger than 30 with alopecia areata. Some clones in this sample may be carry-over from other donors' samples.

This clonotype showed up many times. The genes are TRBV6-2 or TRBV6-3 and TRBJ2-7, with 10 bases matching TRBD1. The CDR3 contains 15 residues. CDR1 MNHEY and CDR2 SVGEGT come from the germline V gene. Unmatched junction bases numbered 8, after V lost 4 bases and J lost 5 bases. CDR3 in amino acids: CASSSAGTGDNEQYF. The CDR3 DNA follows: TGTGCCAGCAGTTCCGCCGGGACAGGGGACAACGAGCAGTACTTC.

In this sample, this clonotype turned up a few times. V is TRBV20-1 and J is TRBJ2-5; weak D call: TRBD2 (5 bases). Looked up from germline, CDR1 is DFQATT and CDR2 is SNEGSKA (reference sequence). This CDR3 region has 13 residues. Trimming pared 1 base from V and 5 bases from J, leaving 11 bases between. Here the CDR3 DNA reads TGCAGTGCTAGAGCGGGGTCCGGCGAGACCCAGTACTTC. Residues: CSARAGSGETQYF.

A few counts support this clonotype. J is TRBJ2-2 and V is TRBV5-1, with D uncertain. In germline, CDR1 is SGHRS, CDR2 YFSETQ. V shed 3 bases and J shed 4 bases, with 13 bases lying between them. The CDR3 totals 15 residues. The chain's CDR3 is CASSSRASFTGELFF. The CDR3 DNA is TGCGCCAGCAGCTCCCGGGCGTCTTTCACCGGGGAGCTGTTTTTT.

This clonotype showed up many times. The rearrangement links TRBV7-3 to TRBJ2-5; D perhaps matches TRBD2 (7 bases). This CDR3 has 13 amino acids. Germline CDR1 reads SGHTA; CDR2 reads FQGTGA. V dropped 1 base and J dropped 5 bases, with 8 bases sitting between them. Written as DNA, the CDR3 is TGTGCCAGCAGCTTAAGGGGGGGCGAGACCCAGTACTTC. It encodes CASSLRGGETQYF.

This clonotype occurred a few times. The chain links TRBV7-9 to TRBJ2-3, with 10 nucleotides matching TRBD2. This CDR3 region has 15 residues. Germline V lookup: CDR1 SEHNR, CDR2 FQNEAQ (reference sequence). V shed 8 bases and J 6 bases; nucleotides not matched to a gene: 11. This CDR3 reads CASLLAGSKVDTQYF. Written as DNA, the CDR3 is TGTGCCAGCCTACTAGCGGGATCAAAGGTGGATACGCAGTATTTT.

A few counts support this clonotype. The CDR3 reads CASSIMLEQFF. The DNA for the CDR3 is TGTGCCAGCAGCATTATGTTAGAGCAGTTCTTC. The chain has TRBV7-9 and TRBJ2-1; D ambiguous. The germline V gene encodes CDR1 SEHNR and CDR2 FQNEAQ (reference sequence). Between the trimmed V and J ends, which lost 5 bases and 10 bases, there was a span of 9 bases. There are 11 residues in the CDR3.

This clonotype appeared many times. This sequence joins TRBV20-1 and TRBJ2-5; D could derive from TRBD1 or TRBD2 (5 bases each). V was trimmed by 5 bases and J by 5 bases, leaving 21 bases between them. Germline V gives CDR1 DFQATT, CDR2 SNEGSKA (reference sequence). This CDR3 is built from 15 residues. As DNA, the CDR3 is TGCAGTGCTCCCCAAATCCAGCCAGGGACGGAGACCCAGTACTTC. It is translated as CSAPQIQPGTETQYF.

This clonotype was observed a few times. The chain recombines TRBV7-9 with TRBJ2-7, with a possible D match to TRBD1 (5 bases). This CDR3 is 14 amino acids long. V was pared by 2 bases and J by 3 bases, with 11 bases between. Germline CDR1 SEHNR, CDR2 FQNEAQ (reference sequence). The CDR3 loop is CASSLQGLDYEQYF. The CDR3 nucleotides are TGTGCCAGCAGCTTACAGGGTTTAGACTACGAGCAGTACTTC.

The V gene is TRBV28, the J gene TRBJ2-7; no definite D call. The CDR3 has 12 amino acids. Trimming pared 5 bases from V and 6 bases from J, leaving 11 bases between. Looked up from germline, CDR1 is MDHEN and CDR2 is SYDVKM. The CDR3 bases are TGTGCCAGCAGTACCCAAATTGGCGAGCAGTACTTC. It is translated as CASSTQIGEQYF.

This clonotype was seen a handful of times. The chain recombines TRBV7-9 with TRBJ2-7, with a tentative D call TRBD1 (6 bases). With 5 bases removed from V and 5 bases from J, the gap between germline ends came to 22 bases. Germline CDR1 SEHNR, CDR2 FQNEAQ (reference sequence). This CDR3 contains 16 residues. The CDR3 bases are TGTGCCAGCAGCATAGAAATGACAGGTACCCGGAACGAGCAGTACTTC. Encoded protein: CASSIEMTGTRNEQYF.

This clonotype was seen a few times. The chain carries TRBV7-8 and TRBJ1-5; D remains ambiguous. This CDR3 spans 15 amino acids. Germline V gene data show CDR1 as SGHVS and CDR2 as FQNEAQ. Trimming shortened V by 5 bases and J by 7 bases, and 18 bases separated the two germline ends. This chain's CDR3 is CASSPPEVEGQPQHF. The CDR3 nucleotides are TGTGCCAGCAGCCCTCCGGAGGTGGAGGGACAGCCCCAGCATTTT.

This clonotype was seen more than once but under ten times. V gene TRBV6-5 combines with J gene TRBJ1-4, with D unclear. The length of the CDR3 is 14 residues. Germline V gene sequence: CDR1 MNHEY, CDR2 SVGAGI. V gave up 6 bases and J gave up 8 bases, with 16 bases separating them. The CDR3 DNA reads as TGTGCCAGCAGCCTACAACCCGACGGGGAAAAACTGTTTTTT. Amino acids: CASSLQPDGEKLFF.

This chain connects TRBV11-2 to TRBJ2-3; D is unclear. The CDR3 loop spans 13 amino acids. Trimming took 5 bases from V and 4 from J, leaving 10 bases between them. Germline-derived CDR1 and CDR2 are SGHAT and FQNNGV. CDR3 loop: CASSPTQADTQYF. The CDR3 region has the DNA TGTGCCAGCAGCCCGACCCAGGCAGATACGCAGTATTTT.

J is TRBJ1-1 and V is TRBV9; D unclear. V was pared by 2 bases and J by 4 bases, with 12 bases between. CDR1 is SGDLS, CDR2 YYNGEE, per germline. The CDR3 sequence is 14 residues long. CDR3 residues: CASSVQPSGTEAFF. The CDR3 DNA follows: TGTGCCAGCAGCGTCCAGCCTTCCGGCACTGAAGCTTTCTTT.

CDR3 in amino acids: CASSEGRSRTDTQYF. CDR3 nucleotide sequence: TGTGCCAGCAGCGAGGGACGATCACGCACAGATACGCAGTATTTT. J is TRBJ2-3 and V is TRBV6-5, with D possibly being TRBD1 or TRBD2 (5 bases each). The CDR3 covers 15 residues. The ends were cut back, 6 bases at V and 1 base at J, with 14 bases in the middle. In germline, CDR1 is MNHEY, CDR2 SVGAGI.

This chain uses TRBV29-1 with TRBJ1-2; possibly TRBD1 for D (5 bases). This CDR3 has 14 residues. Trimming took off 2 bases at V and 1 base at J, with 11 bases between the two ends. CDR1 SQVTM and CDR2 ANQGSEA come from the germline V gene. The CDR3 sequence: CSVEPLGDNYGYTF. The CDR3 region has the DNA TGCAGCGTTGAACCCTTGGGGGATAACTATGGCTACACCTTC.

This clonotype has just a few counts. The chain links TRBV7-2 to TRBJ2-1; the D is unclear. The CDR3 is 14 residues long. V was clipped by 5 bases and J by 7 bases, with 15 bases between them. Germline V gene lookup returns CDR1 SGHTA and CDR2 FQGNSA. The CDR3 protein is CASSKLSLLNEQFF. Here the CDR3 DNA reads TGTGCCAGCAGCAAACTCTCCCTTCTTAATGAGCAGTTCTTC.

V and J are TRBV20-1 and TRBJ2-7, with 7 bases fitting TRBD1. Unmatched junction bases numbered 13, after V lost 5 bases and J lost 6 bases. Per germline, CDR1 DFQATT and CDR2 SNEGSKA (reference sequence). This CDR3 spans 14 amino acids. CDR3 residues: CSAQRPGGSAEQYF. CDR3 bases: TGCAGTGCTCAGAGGCCAGGGGGTTCAGCCGAGCAGTACTTC.

The V gene is TRBV2, the J gene TRBJ1-4; D remains ambiguous. The germline V gene has CDR1 SNHLY and CDR2 FYNNEI. The V end lost 2 bases, the J end lost 6 bases, and 10 bases lay between the germline ends. The CDR3 extends over 14 amino acids. DNA for the CDR3: TGTGCCAGCAGTGAATCTGGGGTTTATGAAAAACTGTTTTTT. Encoded protein: CASSESGVYEKLFF.

This chain uses TRBV29-1 with TRBJ1-1; 7 nucleotides match TRBD1. This CDR3 contains 12 residues. After removal of 3 bases from V and 7 bases from J, the junction contained 5 bases not matched to a gene. CDR1 and CDR2 from the germline V gene are SQVTM and ANQGSEA. The CDR3 spells CSVDLTGVEAFF. The CDR3 nucleotides are TGCAGCGTTGATTTAACAGGGGTTGAAGCTTTCTTT.

The chain links TRBV6-5 to TRBJ1-6, with D possibly matching TRBD1 (6 bases). Between the trimmed V and J ends, which lost 5 bases and 7 bases, there was a span of 15 bases. The CDR3 has 15 residues. Germline V gene sequence: CDR1 MNHEY, CDR2 SVGAGI. CDR3 loop: CASSTAGTINSPLHF. As DNA, the CDR3 is TGTGCCAGCAGTACGGCCGGGACAATCAATTCACCCCTCCACTTT.

CDR3 in amino acids: CASSFGGKSYEQYF. CDR3 sequence (DNA): TGTGCCAGCAGCTTCGGGGGGAAAAGCTACGAGCAGTACTTC. The rearrangement uses TRBV13 and TRBJ2-7; TRBD2 matches 7 bases. This CDR3 contains 14 residues. Per germline, CDR1 PRHDT and CDR2 FYEKMQ (reference sequence). Trimming at V came to 3 bases and at J to 3 bases, leaving 5 bases not matched to a gene.

This clonotype was counted between two and nine times. The J gene is TRBJ1-5, the V gene TRBV19; tentatively, D is TRBD1 (5 bases). Trimming took off 0 bases at V and 6 bases at J, with 12 bases between the two ends. The CDR3 is 15 amino acids. Germline lookup yields CDR1 LNHDA and CDR2 SQIVND (reference sequence). DNA of the CDR3: TGTGCCAGTAGTATAGATCTCGTTGGGGCTCAGCCCCAGCATTTT. It codes for CASSIDLVGAQPQHF.

The CDR3 protein is CSVRWGYEQYF. Written as DNA, the CDR3 is TGCAGCGTGAGATGGGGCTACGAGCAGTACTTC. The J gene is TRBJ2-7, the V gene TRBV29-1; D ambiguous. The germline CDR1 and CDR2 sequences are SQVTM and ANQGSEA. Trimming cost V 6 bases and J 3 bases, with 9 bases left between them. The CDR3 has 11 amino acids.

Only a few counts were recorded for this clonotype. The CDR3, as DNA: TGTGCCAGCAGCCAAGATGGGGCGAGGAAGGATGAAAAACTGTTTTTT. It yields the protein CASSQDGARKDEKLFF. This chain uses TRBV4-2 with TRBJ1-4; D is possibly TRBD1 (5 bases). The CDR3 runs to 16 residues. The germline CDR1 and CDR2 sequences are LGHNA and YNFKEQ. With 0 bases removed from V and 6 bases from J, the gap between germline ends came to 14 bases.

This clonotype has only a few counts. In nucleotides, the CDR3 is TGTGCCAGCAGTTCCAACAGGGGGGACAATTCACCCCTCCACTTT. Amino acid sequence: CASSSNRGDNSPLHF. The chain employs TRBV7-8 and TRBJ1-6; TRBD1 aligns across 8 bases. Trimming at V came to 6 bases and at J to 7 bases, leaving 8 bases not matched to a gene. This CDR3 has 15 residues. CDR1 and CDR2 from the germline V gene are SGHVS and FQNEAQ.

The rearrangement uses TRBV18 and TRBJ1-5; 10 bases fit TRBD1. This CDR3 region has 14 residues. Losses at the gene ends were 5 bases for V and 5 bases for J; bases not matched to a gene: 3. The germline CDR1 and CDR2 sequences are KGHSH and LQKENI. The CDR3 protein is CASSGQGGDQPQHF. DNA for the CDR3: TGTGCCAGCTCAGGACAGGGGGGAGATCAGCCCCAGCATTTT. Full variable domain (rest looked up from reference TRBV18 and TRBJ1-5): NAGVMQNPRHLVRRRGQEARLRCSPMKGHSHVYWYRQLPEEGLKFMVYLQKENIIDESGMPKERFSAEFPKEGPSILRIQQVVRGDSAAYFCASSGQGGDQPQHFGDGTRLSIL.

The chain couples TRBV6-5 to TRBJ1-1, with 10 bases lining up with TRBD1. The CDR3 totals 14 residues. V gave up 7 bases and J gave up 4 bases; unmatched junction bases: 6. CDR1 and CDR2 (germline): MNHEY, SVGAGI. The CDR3: CASTSTGGGTEAFF. CDR3 nucleotide sequence: TGTGCCAGCACATCGACAGGGGGCGGCACTGAAGCTTTCTTT.

This clonotype occurred many times. This rearrangement joins TRBV20-1 to TRBJ2-1; 8 positions match TRBD1. The CDR3 extends over 14 amino acids. Germline lookup yields CDR1 DFQATT and CDR2 SNEGSKA (reference sequence). V was pared by 1 base and J by 9 bases, with 8 bases of the junction left unmatched. The CDR3 sequence: CSARVQGAQGEQFF. In DNA, the CDR3 is TGCAGTGCTAGAGTGCAGGGGGCCCAGGGTGAGCAGTTCTTC.

This clonotype was detected a few times. The genes are TRBV4-3 and TRBJ1-6; TRBD1 aligns across 7 bases. Germline CDR1 is LGHNA and CDR2 is YSLEER. Trimming removed 0 bases from V and 10 bases from J; junction bases left unmatched: 6. The CDR3 totals 15 residues. The CDR3 loop is CASSQDRGQYSPLHF. CDR3 in DNA: TGCGCCAGCAGCCAAGATAGGGGACAGTACTCACCCCTCCACTTT.